These T cell receptor beta chains were read from a single sample in a study of cytomegalovirus exposure and HLA in healthy donors. The table came from immunoSEQ multiplex PCR; TCRdb's copy has only in-frame clones and leaves some out. The table has 85,000 to 110,000 clones, roughly 77% seen once. The specimen sequenced was PBMCs. These receptors were obtained from a young woman in good health and CMV-seropositive. The CDR3 runs from the conserved cysteine through the conserved F or W. A D gene is named only where the DNA matches it firmly. Rows give clone size only sometimes, using once, few, many, or a class for an expanded clone.

D	V	size	J	DNA	CDR3
TRBD1	TRBV7-2	.	TRBJ1-2	TGTGCCAGCAGCTTCGGGACAGCTAACTATGGCTACACCTTC	CASSFGTANYGYTF
TRBD1	TRBV29-1	.	TRBJ2-5	TGCAGCGTTGATCTCGACAGGGCTCAAGAGACCCAGTACTTC	CSVDLDRAQETQYF
.	TRBV7-8	.	TRBJ2-7	TGTGCCAGCAGCCCCGACTACTCCTCCTACGAGCAGTACTTC	CASSPDYSSYEQYF
.	TRBV28	.	TRBJ2-7	TGTGCCAGCAGTTTTAGGGGAGGACTCTATGAGCAGTACTTC	CASSFRGGLYEQYF
TRBD1	TRBV19	once	TRBJ2-1	TGTGCCAGTAGTGGGGCAGGGGGCAAGGGGCAGTTCTTC	CASSGAGGKGQFF
.	TRBV7-9	.	TRBJ2-7	TGTGCCAGCAGCGAAAGGGGATACGACGAGCAGTACTTC	CASSERGYDEQYF
TRBD2	TRBV2	.	TRBJ2-1	TGTGCCAGCAGTCCCCGGGGGGGGTCGGGAGAGCAGTTCTTC	CASSPRGGSGEQFF
TRBD1	TRBV14	.	TRBJ1-1	TGTGCCAGCAGCCTACGGACAGGGCTGAACACTGAAGCTTTCTTT	CASSLRTGLNTEAFF
.	TRBV7-9	.	TRBJ1-1	TGTGCCAGCAGCTTGGCAGGGAACACTGAAGCTTTCTTT	CASSLAGNTEAFF
TRBD1	TRBV18	.	TRBJ2-2	TGTGCCAGCACCGGACAGGGAGCCATTTCCACCGGGGAGCTGTTTTTT	CASTGQGAISTGELFF
TRBD1	TRBV6-5	.	TRBJ1-1	TGTGCCAGCAGCCTCACCGACAGGGGCCAAGCTTTCTTT	CASSLTDRGQAFF
TRBD1	TRBV6-1	.	TRBJ2-3	TGTGCCGGGGGGACAGGCTGGACAGATACGCAGTATTTT	CAGGTGWTDTQYF
.	TRBV4-1	.	TRBJ2-1	TGCGCCAGCAGCCATGGGCCCCGGGGTCACCAGGCAATGTTGCAGTTCTTC	CASSHGPRGHQAMLQFF
TRBD2	TRBV27	.	TRBJ2-1	TGTGCCAGCAGTTATCCTAGCGGGATACGCTCCTACAATGAGCAGTTCTTC	CASSYPSGIRSYNEQFF
.	TRBV5-1	once	TRBJ1-2	TGCGCCAGCAGCCCGGACAGTACTGGGGGCTACACCTTC	CASSPDSTGGYTF
.	TRBV10-3	few	TRBJ2-7	TGTGCCAGCACTGAGACGACAGGTCAGCACGAGCAGTACTTC	CASTETTGQHEQYF
TRBD1	TRBV30	.	TRBJ1-2	TGTGCCTGGAGTGTATGGGGGACAGGCTATGGCTACACCTTC	CAWSVWGTGYGYTF
.	TRBV7-6	.	TRBJ1-1	TGTGCCAGCAGCCTGAGGGACACTGAAGCTTTCTTT	CASSLRDTEAFF
.	TRBV2	.	TRBJ1-2	TGTGCCAGCAGTGAAGAGGAGGACAACTATGGCTACACCTTC	CASSEEEDNYGYTF
TRBD1	TRBV7-2	.	TRBJ1-1	TGTGCCAGCAGCTTAACGACAGGGAGGCACACTGAAGCTTTCTTT	CASSLTTGRHTEAFF
.	TRBV19	.	TRBJ2-3	TGTGCCAGCCTTCCAGGCGATGGCACAGATACGCAGTATTTT	CASLPGDGTDTQYF
.	TRBV5-1	.	TRBJ1-5	TGCGCCAGCAGCTTGGCCTCTGATCAGCCCCAGCATTTT	CASSLASDQPQHF
TRBD2	TRBV2	few	TRBJ2-3	TGTGCCAGCATTAGCGGGGGGGTCACAGATACGCAGTATTTT	CASISGGVTDTQYF
.	TRBV27	.	TRBJ1-5	TGTGCCAGCAGTTTCGACAGACATCAGCCCCAGCATTTT	CASSFDRHQPQHF
TRBD2	TRBV6-1	few	TRBJ2-3	TGTGCCAGCAGTGACGTGGCTAGCGGGGGGTCAGATACGCAGTATTTT	CASSDVASGGSDTQYF
.	TRBV11-2	.	TRBJ2-1	TGTGCCAGCAGCCCCCGGACCGCGGAGGATGAGCAGTTCTTC	CASSPRTAEDEQFF
TRBD1	TRBV2	few	TRBJ2-1	TGTGCCAGCAGAGACCGGGACAGGGATCGCTATGAGCAGTTCTTC	CASRDRDRDRYEQFF
TRBD2	TRBV5-1	.	TRBJ2-1	TGCGCCAGCCGGGAGGGGAGGCTGGGTGAGCAGTTCTTC	CASREGRLGEQFF
TRBD2	TRBV5-6	few	TRBJ2-7	TGTGCCAGCAGCCTCGTCCTACCGGGACTAGCGGTCTACGAGCAGTACTTC	CASSLVLPGLAVYEQYF
TRBD1	TRBV5-1	.	TRBJ2-3	TGCGCCAGCAGAAGGGACAGGGGGGTTGATACGCAGTATTTT	CASRRDRGVDTQYF
.	TRBV6-7	.	TRBJ1-1	TGCGCGGGGGGCACTGAAGCTTTCTTT	CAGGTEAFF
TRBD2	TRBV5-1	.	TRBJ2-1	TGCGCCAGCAGCTTAGCGGGGGGGAACAATGAGCAGTTCTTC	CASSLAGGNNEQFF